The rows below give T cell receptor beta chains drawn from one sample of a study of T-cell memory formation after mild COVID-19. TCRdb re-called the 5' RACE reads with MiXCR, one entry per CDR3 protein. The data contain about 250,000 distinct CDR3 sequences, 15% of them singletons. Sequences were obtained from PBMCs or a T cell subset sorted from them (not recorded which). The receptors were sampled from an adult woman who had mild COVID-19 (a few samples of this study predate the infection). Cell type and time point are not known. Both conserved end residues are part of each CDR3.

v_call: TRBV20-1; cdr3_aa: CSSGASSYEQYF
v_call: TRBV12-3/TRBV12-4; cdr3_aa: CASSFWGGLYEQYF
v_call: TRBV12-3/TRBV12-4; cdr3_aa: CASSRGGELFF
v_call: TRBV20-1; cdr3_aa: CSARGAATDTQYF
v_call: TRBV2; cdr3_aa: CASLLFGQGDYGYTF
v_call: TRBV11-2; cdr3_aa: CASSLGTGYTGELFF
v_call: TRBV5-6; cdr3_aa: CASSLEAYPGLAGYEQYF
v_call: TRBV19; cdr3_aa: CASSPWDRGTEAFF
v_call: TRBV23-1; cdr3_aa: CASSLRAFFAGISEQFF
v_call: TRBV9; cdr3_aa: CASSVGQGQNQPQHF
v_call: TRBV7-2; cdr3_aa: CASSTLAGRTDTQYF
v_call: TRBV12-3/TRBV12-4; cdr3_aa: CASSYLTSGNEQFF
v_call: TRBV12-3/TRBV12-4; cdr3_aa: CASSTRPFDRSQETQYF
v_call: TRBV5-5; cdr3_aa: CASSLTGGAGGRAYEQYF
v_call: TRBV6-2/TRBV6-3; cdr3_aa: CASSPTAQSYNEQFF
v_call: TRBV5-1; cdr3_aa: CASSFGQAGTYEQYF
v_call: TRBV5-6; cdr3_aa: CASSTHASVGNEQFF
v_call: TRBV6-2/TRBV6-3; cdr3_aa: CASSLQGYRTDTQYF
v_call: TRBV2; cdr3_aa: CASRPRTANTEAFF
v_call: TRBV3-1; cdr3_aa: CASSQDLGSQETQYF
v_call: TRBV7-9; cdr3_aa: CASSLAPPGLARGDTQYF
v_call: TRBV4-2; cdr3_aa: CASSQDGGANQPQHF
v_call: TRBV5-1; cdr3_aa: CASSLQLAALTDTQYF
v_call: TRBV24-1; cdr3_aa: CATRGTSGSYLNTGELFF
v_call: TRBV12-3/TRBV12-4; cdr3_aa: CASSLGLAGLSSYEQYF
v_call: TRBV4-2; cdr3_aa: CASRQDRKNSPLHF
v_call: TRBV6-5; cdr3_aa: CASNTGGSGANVLTF
v_call: TRBV7-3; cdr3_aa: CASGQGTNTEAFF
v_call: TRBV3-1; cdr3_aa: CASSQMTSGPGAQYF
v_call: TRBV2; cdr3_aa: CASSGAAVSEAFF
v_call: TRBV7-9; cdr3_aa: CASSLGRQGVSPLHF
v_call: TRBV4-2; cdr3_aa: CASSQEPPPEGTQYF
v_call: TRBV5-1; cdr3_aa: CASSLEGLISYNEQFF
v_call: TRBV29-1; cdr3_aa: CSVAGTYANTGELFF
v_call: TRBV5-1; cdr3_aa: CASSLVEGYEQYF
v_call: TRBV20-1; cdr3_aa: CSAKRQGDSPLHF
v_call: TRBV12-3/TRBV12-4; cdr3_aa: CASSSPYYEQYF
v_call: TRBV25-1; cdr3_aa: CASSRQGSRFTDTQYF
v_call: TRBV15; cdr3_aa: CATSRAGDKEAFF
v_call: TRBV7-9; cdr3_aa: CASSLPRGGAGELFF
v_call: TRBV20-1; cdr3_aa: CSARESSGRAYNEQFF